The entry below gives a single T cell receptor (beta chain) sequence along with its context. These data originate in a study of T cells in severe cutaneous drug reactions. Study as a whole: Culprit drug assignment used the Naranjo algorithm and the ALDEN algorithm. Patients in acute or recovery stage gave blister fluids/cells and PBMC.

TCR subtype-specific primers in iRepertoire multiplex PCR prepared libraries for bulk and single-cell sequencing. Input for bulk TCR libraries: roughly 95-550 ng RNA per sample. TCRdb reanalyzed the multiplex PCR reads, giving one entry per CDR3 protein sequence and no DNA. The sample includes over 2,000 distinct CDR3 sequences. CDR1 MNHNS and CDR2 SASEGT come from the germline V gene. This CDR3 spans 14 amino acids. Sequenced patients had Stevens-Johnson syndrome or toxic epidermal necrolysis caused by carbamazepine. Peripheral blood was from CBZ-SJS/TEN patients: roughly 5 Han Chinese, 6 or 7 European.

The clonotype was recovered from a human donor with Stevens-Johnson syndrome, a severe cutaneous drug reaction. Material for sequencing was PBMCs. V is TRBV6-1 and J is TRBJ2-7; the TCRdb D gene call, TRBD1, has no DNA to confirm it. The CDR3 here is CASSPDRGGYEQYF.